These 21 T cell receptor beta chains were sequenced from one sample in a study of T cell repertoires in cytomegalovirus infection. What these receptors recognize is not known. Via MiXCR, TCRdb re-called the reads, giving one row per CDR3 protein. The sample holds approximately 770,000 distinct CDR3 sequences; 25% to 30% are singletons and the top ten take around 12%. The specimen was cultured CD8+ T cells from PBMCs, collected from culture after CMV antigen stimulation. These receptors all come from a human donor in good health (CMV status not recorded). Some clones in this sample may be carry-over from other donors' samples.

This clonotype was seen ten or more times. The V call is TRBV6-1, the J call TRBJ1-3, with D perhaps TRBD1 (5 bases). V was pared by 6 bases and J by 0 bases, with 18 bases between. The CDR3 runs to 17 residues. Germline CDR1 reads MNHNS; CDR2 reads SASEGT. This CDR3 is CASSLPFPQGSGNTIYF. The CDR3 DNA reads as TGTGCCAGCAGCCTACCCTTTCCCCAGGGCTCTGGAAACACCATATATTTT.

This clonotype was recorded a few times. The chain has TRBV2 and TRBJ2-5; D possibly uses TRBD1 or TRBD2 (5 bases each). This CDR3 has 12 residues. Trimming cost V 6 bases and J 5 bases, with 10 bases left between them. Germline CDR1 SNHLY, CDR2 FYNNEI. CDR3 amino acids: CASSGAPETQYF. CDR3 coding DNA: TGTGCCAGCAGCGGGGCCCCGGAGACCCAGTACTTC.

This clonotype has ten or more counts. CDR3 in amino acids: CASSIAQGTNEKLFF. The CDR3 nucleotides are TGTGCCAGTAGTATAGCACAGGGGACTAATGAAAAACTGTTTTTT. The chain recombines TRBV19 with TRBJ1-4, with 7 nucleotides matching TRBD1. The trim removed 1 base at V and 2 bases at J, leaving 1 base unmatched. Germline assignment: CDR1 LNHDA and CDR2 SQIVND (reference sequence). The CDR3 extends over 15 amino acids.

Turning to this clonotype: The junction does not match germline at one end; this may be a read error. V and J are TRBV7-6 and TRBJ2-2; maybe TRBD1 (5 bases). The CDR3 consists of 16 residues. The germline V gene has CDR1 SGHVS and CDR2 FNYEAQ. The CDR3 region is CARSLSTGLNTGELFF. As DNA, the CDR3 is TGTGCCAGGAGCTTAAGTACAGGCCTGAACACCGGGGAGCTGTTTTTT.

This clonotype was detected ten times or more. V usage is TRBV7-2 and J usage is TRBJ2-3; D is possibly TRBD1 (5 bases). Germline-derived CDR1 and CDR2 are SGHTA and FQGNSA. Between the trimmed V and J ends, which lost 2 bases and 6 bases, there was a span of 12 bases. The CDR3 consists of 14 residues. The CDR3 region has the DNA TGTGCCAGCAGCTTATATTTCAGGGATGATACGCAGTATTTT. The encoded protein is CASSLYFRDDTQYF.

The gene calls are TRBV5-6 and TRBJ1-6, with unresolved D. V gave up 1 base and J gave up 6 bases, with 2 bases separating them. Per germline, CDR1 SGHDT and CDR2 YYEEEE. This CDR3 has 12 amino acids. The CDR3 loop is CASSLFNSPLHF. CDR3 DNA: TGTGCCAGCAGCTTGTTTAATTCACCCCTCCACTTT.

In its sample, this clonotype is medium-sized. This chain joins TRBV6-4 and TRBJ2-3, with 11 bases matching TRBD2. Germline values: CDR1 MRHNA, CDR2 SNTAGT. With V trimmed by 5 bases and J by 1 base, 5 bases remained unmatched. The CDR3 sequence is 16 residues long. CDR3 DNA sequence: TGTGCCAGCAGTCCAGAGACTAGCGGGGGCACAGATACGCAGTATTTT. Amino acids: CASSPETSGGTDTQYF.

The V call is TRBV5-8, the J call TRBJ2-7; 8 positions match TRBD1. This CDR3 has 15 residues. Trimming removed 5 bases from V and 1 base from J; junction bases left unmatched: 8. Germline CDR1 and CDR2: SGHTS and YDEGEE. Written as DNA, the CDR3 is TGTGCCAGCAGTACAGGGGGACCTCCTTCCTACGAGCAGTACGTC. Translated: CASSTGGPPSYEQYV.

This clonotype was observed at least ten times. Being one base from a much bigger clone, this may be a read error. Written as DNA, the CDR3 is TGTGCCAGCAGCGCCAGCACAGATACGCAGTATTTT. It is translated as CASSASTDTQYF. The chain joins TRBV27 to TRBJ2-3; D unclear. V was clipped by 6 bases and J by 0 bases, with 4 bases between them. This CDR3 is 12 amino acids long. Germline V lookup: CDR1 MNHEY, CDR2 SMNVEV (reference sequence).

On this clonotype: A junction end diverges from the germline sequence, so it may reflect a read error. The V and J genes are TRBV19 and TRBJ1-1; D call uncertain. Germline V gene sequence: CDR1 LNHDA, CDR2 SQIVND (reference sequence). The CDR3 has 12 amino acids. Here the CDR3 reads CASRLGNAEAFF. CDR3 in DNA: TGTGCCAGTCGCCTTGGGAACGCTGAAGCTTTCTTT.

This clonotype was found a few times. The chain combines TRBV27 with TRBJ1-2; D uncertain. The V end was cut by 5 bases, the J end by 8 bases, with 15 bases between. The CDR3 spans 13 residues. Germline CDR1 MNHEY, CDR2 SMNVEV (reference sequence). As DNA, the CDR3 is TGTGCCAGCAGTCAAACAGCTAAGAGAGGCTACACCTTC. It is translated as CASSQTAKRGYTF.

This clonotype has only a few counts. This rearrangement joins TRBV6-1 to TRBJ2-7; D uncertain. The germline V gene has CDR1 MNHNS and CDR2 SASEGT. The V end was cut by 1 base, the J end by 2 bases, with 12 bases between. The CDR3 extends over 15 amino acids. The CDR3 region has the DNA TGTGCCAGCAGTGAAGGAGGTAGGGAAACCTACGAGCAGTACTTC. It codes for CASSEGGRETYEQYF.

The J gene is TRBJ1-1, the V gene TRBV11-3; TRBD1 might be the D (5 bases). Trimming took 5 bases from V and 4 from J, leaving 14 bases between them. CDR1 is SGHNT and CDR2 is YENEEA in the germline V gene. This CDR3 has 14 amino acids. CDR3 amino acids: CASSLPGSGTEAFF. CDR3 coding DNA: TGTGCCAGCAGCCTCCCAGGGTCGGGCACTGAAGCTTTCTTT.

The rearrangement uses TRBV27 and TRBJ2-1; 11 nucleotides align to TRBD1. The CDR3 totals 14 residues. V lost 6 bases to trimming and J lost 6 bases; unmatched junction nucleotides: 4. Germline CDR1 MNHEY, CDR2 SMNVEV (reference sequence). CDR3 DNA: TGTGCCAGCAGCGTTGGGACAGGGGGCAATGAGCAGTTCTTC. Translation: CASSVGTGGNEQFF.

The J gene is TRBJ1-6, the V gene TRBV13, with TRBD1 as a possible D gene (6 bases). This CDR3 has 15 amino acids. V lost 6 bases and J 6 bases, leaving 15 bases between the germline ends. The germline CDR1 and CDR2 sequences are PRHDT and FYEKMQ (reference sequence). The CDR3 loop reads CASSPTGRGNSPLHF. The CDR3 nucleotides are TGTGCCAGCAGTCCTACAGGGAGGGGTAATTCACCCCTCCACTTT.

CDR3 nucleotide sequence: TGTGCCAGCAGCTCCCACCGGGACAGGGATAATGGCGAGCAGTACGTC. This codes for CASSSHRDRDNGEQYV. The chain carries TRBV7-8 and TRBJ2-7; TRBD1 matches 9 bases. The CDR3 is 16 amino acids. CDR1 and CDR2 (germline): SGHVS, FQNEAQ. V shed 4 bases, J shed 6 bases, and the junction held 13 bases outside the gene matches.

This clonotype was detected many times. The gene calls are TRBV12-3 or TRBV12-4 and TRBJ1-5; maybe TRBD1 (6 bases). V was trimmed by 3 bases and J by 1 base, leaving 19 bases between them. CDR3 length: 18 amino acids. The CDR3 region has the DNA TGTGCCAGCAGTTTCGAGCTGGCCCCGGACAGCAGCAATCAGCCCCAGCATTTT. Translating it yields CASSFELAPDSSNQPQHF.

This clonotype occurred a few times. The chain links TRBV6-1 to TRBJ1-1; a weak D match, TRBD1 (5 bases). CDR3 length equals 13 residues. Looked up from germline, CDR1 is MNHNS and CDR2 is SASEGT. Trimming took off 5 bases at V and 4 bases at J, with 11 bases between the two ends. CDR3 DNA: TGTGCCAGCAGTCAAAGGGGCGTCACTGAAGCTTTCTTT. This sequence encodes CASSQRGVTEAFF.

In the case of this clonotype: A much larger clone lies a single base off, so this may be a read error. V is TRBV14 and J is TRBJ1-1, with D uncertain. The V gene's germline CDR1 is SGHDN and CDR2 FVKESK. V was shortened by 5 bases and J by 1 base, with 8 bases between the two germline ends. This CDR3 has 13 residues. The CDR3: CASSLHSNTEAFF. CDR3 sequence (DNA): TGTGCCAGCAGCTTACACTCGAACACTGAAGCTTTCTTT.

There are a few counts of this clonotype. The chain recombines TRBV12-3 or TRBV12-4 with TRBJ2-1; TRBD1 matches 10 bases. Trimming took 5 bases from V and 1 from J; bases not matched to a gene: 11. The CDR3 is 18 amino acids. The CDR3 reads CASSPRDRGVRSYNEQFF. Here the CDR3 DNA reads TGTGCCAGCAGTCCCCGGGACAGGGGAGTGCGGTCCTACAATGAGCAGTTCTTC.

The CDR3 reads CASTLTLGQGSHSGANVLTF. The CDR3 DNA reads as TGTGCCAGCACACTAACCTTGGGACAGGGGTCCCACTCTGGGGCCAACGTCCTGACTTTC. V gene TRBV7-6 combines with J gene TRBJ2-6, with 10 bases lining up with TRBD1. The V gene end was trimmed by 7 bases and the J gene end by 0 bases; junction bases not matched to a gene: 15. The CDR3 loop spans 20 amino acids. Germline values: CDR1 SGHVS, CDR2 FNYEAQ.